Described below is a single T cell receptor beta chain sequence and its context. A single count supports this clone. Its antigen specificity is not known. Per-base qualities were not stored, and no clone one base away is much larger. The sample is drawn from a study of cytomegalovirus exposure and HLA in healthy donors (dated by TCRdb to 2016 to 2017). Background for the entire study: An earlier analysis of 587 of the donors reported 276 Gb of sequence data and 95 million to 130 million unique TCR beta sequences obtained from roughly 180 million T cells. The study aimed to test whether cataloging public T cell receptors could reveal signatures of past pathogen exposure. The study used immunosequencing to profile the T cell repertoires of approximately 630 subjects and linked those repertoires to cytomegalovirus serostatus. To decide whether each TCR beta V gene segment behaved as functional or pseudogenic, an earlier analysis of fewer than 750 of the donors relied on high-throughput TCR beta sequencing. A later genetic analysis used genome-wide SNP genotypes for about three fifths of the roughly 700 donors, treating that subset as a discovery cohort. In a later analysis, previously published TCR beta repertoires from roughly 710 donors were re-analyzed and high-resolution HLA genotyping was added so that TCR occurrence patterns could be studied. Among the roughly 380 genotyped donors, approximately 82% belonged to the genetic ancestry cluster associated with self-reported Caucasian donors. On average, 235,054 unique TCR beta nucleotide sequences were sequenced per donor among 398 genotyped donors of the cohort, with roughly 19% of those sequences being non-productive. Typing coverage differed by locus: A, B, C, DRB1 and DQB1 were typed in about 620-640 donors, DQA1 in about 500, DPA1 in 600 to 610, and DPB1 in 400 to 480. Rather than using new phenotypic data, the later analysis identified candidate immune exposures from TCR beta sequences and from how often those sequences occurred across donors. Both class I and class II loci were covered by HLA typing, at four-digit resolution. A separate validation cohort of roughly 120 different subjects was used in addition to the 666-subject first cohort. About five DR-DQ haplotypes were treated as single units for association and clustering because of strong linkage in the cohort. Every discovery cohort repertoire had been produced on one sequencing platform. Donor age, sex, ethnicity and CMV serostatus were compiled together with the repertoire data. The study combined high-throughput TCR immunosequencing, statistical association of individual TCRs with disease status, and machine learning to predict cytomegalovirus infection status. An early release covering 500 to 750 HLA-typed donors comprised about 300 gigabases of sequencing data and roughly 85 million unique TCR sequences. What the research found in general, with its limitations: For the cohort, immune exposure information was limited to CMV serostatus. According to a later analysis, most CMV-associated TCR beta chains appeared to be HLA-restricted, and the HLA associations seemed to be driven largely by CMV exposure. Assigning TCR associations to individual alleles was difficult when HLA alleles, especially DR and DQ, strongly co-occurred. Three of the identified cytomegalovirus-associated TCR beta chains were confirmed in vitro to be specific for cytomegalovirus antigens. Roughly uniform sequencing depth across donors was assumed in presence/absence analyses, although this assumption may not hold. The sequencing pipeline was judged likely to have produced a cluster of highly shared sequence variants as a technical artifact. A later genetic analysis reported fewer N-insertions in productive TCRs among donors in an Asian-associated ancestry cluster than the roughly 700-donor mean. The authors suggested that the approach could potentially be generalized to other disease states and immunological phenotypes. Compared with equally common non-associated chains, HLA-associated TCR beta chains in a later analysis were more clonally expanded and had lower generation probabilities. According to a later analysis, parvovirus B19, influenza, CMV and Epstein-Barr virus appeared linked to several top co-occurrence clusters. This cohort had only TCR beta chains sequenced, and the lack of alpha or paired-chain data limited which features could be detected. The classifier was reported to diagnose cytomegalovirus status with high specificity and sensitivity in both the original and validation cohorts. A later analysis associated 16,951 TCR beta sequences with specific HLA alleles at a false discovery rate of 0.05. A further reported finding was that TCR beta sequences accurately predicted the HLA-A and HLA-B alleles for most subjects in the first cohort. Some IMGT-functional V segments, including TRBV6-2 and TRBV6-3, could not be told apart with the 87-base-pair reads, so those segments were excluded. A total of fewer than 200 TCR beta chains were listed by the study as associated with cytomegalovirus. Because some donors lacked HLA typing at each locus, the association tests relied only on the typed subset. In a later analysis, TCR association rates were found to vary across HLA loci, with the most associated TCRs seen for DRB1 alleles and the fewest for HLA-C alleles. V-gene and J-gene trimming of TCR beta chains was associated with a missense DCLRE1C variant in a later genetic analysis, and the association was replicated in an independent cohort. In an earlier analysis of 587 of the donors, most TCR beta V segments appeared in productive rearrangements about 87% or about 30% of the time, broadly matching IMGT annotations. Across donors, most TCR sequences were observed very rarely, whereas some public TCRs were present in many individuals. Linkage disequilibrium might explain the correlated functional status among segregating V segments, but an unknown experimental factor could not be excluded. Some 15 rarely observed V segments, including chromosome 9 orphons, were excluded from the earlier analysis of about 500 of the donors because counts were too low.

The cohort consisted of hundreds of healthy bone marrow donors. At the time of sampling, every cohort member was nominally healthy, though immune exposures that went unrecorded were likely present. The donor tested CMV seronegative, placing the donor among the 300 to 400 seronegative members of the cohort. Each donor provided a peripheral blood sample, and peripheral blood mononuclear cells were used for TCR beta sequencing. Genomic DNA extraction from the blood cell samples was performed with the Qiagen DNeasy Blood Extraction Kit. The CDR3 holds 16 amino acids from the cysteine to the phenylalanine. Only the CDR3 region is kept as DNA, spanning 48 bases read in frame from base 1. For CDR1 and CDR2, the germline V gene (reference sequence) lists MNHEY and SMNVEV. V is clipped by 8 bases and J by 0 bases, and the sequence between their germline boundaries is 14 bases long. Library generation was performed with the immunoSEQ multiplex PCR assay. A mixture of 60 forward primers for TCR Vbeta segments and 13 reverse primers for TCR Jbeta segments was used in the multiplex PCR. A multiplex PCR assay on genomic DNA amplified the CDR3 region of rearranged TCR beta genes. On the Illumina HiSeq System, the amplified TCR beta libraries were sequenced as 87-base-pair reads. The paper's processing steps were these. A later analysis tallied approximately 87 million unique TCR beta chains across the 650 to 750 repertoires, and 10 million to 11 million of those chains were shared by two or more donors. A nearest-neighbor algorithm error-corrected the raw reads and collapsed the reads into unique sequences, merging closely related sequences to remove PCR and sequencing errors. Alignment of CDR3 sequences to IMGT reference sequences was used to assign V, D and J gene segments. Each retained sequence needed at least a six-nucleotide match to both a V gene segment and a J gene segment. A rearrangement was called productive if the CDR3 had no stop codons and remained in frame with V and J, and every other rearrangement was called non-productive. CDR3 was defined by IMGT convention, running from the second conserved V-encoded cysteine to the conserved J-encoded phenylalanine. The earlier analysis of about 610 of the donors excluded any sequence lacking an unambiguous match to a single V gene segment. An earlier analysis of about 590 of the donors classified V segments as functional when productive rearrangements were above 56.7% and as segregating when the standard deviation between donors was above 5%. A statistical classification framework was developed to diagnose cytomegalovirus status using the catalog of TCR beta chain sequences. V and J gene assignment, in a later analysis, came from comparing TCR nucleotide sequences with IMGT/GENE-DB human TR gene sequences. A later analysis assigned CDR3 sequences and most-parsimonious VDJ recombination scenarios with the TCRdist pipeline. In a later analysis, each TCR beta chain was defined by its CDR3 amino acid sequence together with its V-gene family, and reads without a unique V-gene family were excluded. A later analysis removed several hundred highly shared, low-generation-probability nucleotide sequences to deal with suspected cross-contamination and a sequencing artifact. In a later analysis, a clonal expansion index was calculated for each public chain from normalized within-repertoire ranks of inferred template counts. In a later analysis, generation probabilities were computed with a VDJ recombination model fitted to out-of-frame rearrangements, and the resulting probabilities were checked against IGoR. In a later analysis, hypergeometric tests were used to score TCR-TCR, TCR-HLA and TCR-CMV co-occurrence, with a repertoire-size bias correction applied to TCR pairs. To estimate false discovery rates, a later analysis permuted the HLA or CMV assignments 20 times. In a later analysis, co-occurring TCRs were grouped using DBSCAN, with TCRdist sequence similarity added in when clustering inside HLA-allele-positive subsets. Co-occurrence clustering excluded repertoires with fewer than 30,000 or more than 120,000 public chains, plus five with anomalous nucleotide sharing. The table comes from immuneACCESS by way of TCRdb, which keeps in-frame sequences with V and J called. Part of the clones is missing from these tables; in studies checked, under half for an unresolved V gene and the rest for unknown reasons. The V and J calls and clone size are taken from that table; D and trimming were inferred from the DNA. The table for this sample lists under 200,000 clones; around three quarters of them were counted only once. Approximately 5.1% of the sample lies in the top ten.

The V and J segments used are TRBV27 and TRBJ1-6, with no D gene named confidently. Sequenced sample: PBMCs. The receptor's source is a man between 40 and 49 years old in good health and CMV-seronegative. The CDR3 region reads CASAAKESSYNSPLHF. The nucleotide sequence is given as TGTGCCAGCGCCGCGAAGGAGAGCTCCTATAATTCACCCCTCCACTTT.